Listed below are T cell receptor beta chains from one sample, sequenced in a study of CD4+ T cells in melanoma. The protocol was immunoSEQ multiplex PCR, while the TCRdb copy is restricted to in-frame clones and leaves out a portion. Here the sample spans about 140,000 clones, approximately 91% being singletons. These receptors were collected from a human donor with melanoma. CDR3s include the opening cysteine and the closing phenylalanine or tryptophan. A D gene is named only where the DNA matches it firmly. Not every row has a clone size; where given, it reads once, few, many or a size class.

V,D,J,size,CDR3,DNA
TRBV7-9,.,TRBJ2-2,.,CASTLTGETGELFF,TGTGCCAGCACCCTGACGGGGGAAACCGGGGAGCTGTTTTTT
TRBV30,.,TRBJ1-4,.,CVGGRAPNEKLFF,TGTGTCGGAGGAAGGGCACCCAATGAAAAACTGTTTTTT
TRBV11-3,.,TRBJ2-1,.,CASSLSGAGLNEQFF,TGTGCCAGCAGCTTGTCCGGGGCAGGGCTCAATGAGCAGTTCTTC
TRBV30,.,TRBJ2-1,once,CAWSEDSRNEQFF,TGTGCCTGGAGTGAAGACTCGCGCAATGAGCAGTTCTTC
TRBV7-2,.,TRBJ2-5,.,CASSRRNQETQYF,TGTGCCAGCAGCCGGCGGAACCAAGAGACCCAGTACTTC
TRBV18,.,TRBJ2-5,.,CASSPRGEGETQYF,TGTGCCAGCTCACCAAGGGGGGAAGGAGAGACCCAGTACTTC
TRBV27,TRBD2,TRBJ2-5,.,CASSSYPLGGQETQYF,TGTGCCAGCAGTTCGTACCCCCTGGGGGGGCAAGAGACCCAGTACTTC
TRBV2,.,TRBJ1-5,.,CASSERRNQPQHF,TGTGCCAGCAGTGAGCGGCGGAATCAGCCCCAGCATTTT
TRBV5-6,.,TRBJ2-3,.,CASSLWTLWATQYF,TGTGCCAGCAGCTTATGGACTCTGTGGGCTACGCAGTATTTT
TRBV10-3,.,TRBJ1-2,.,CAIGGAAGGYTF,TGTGCCATCGGGGGCGCGGCGGGAGGCTACACCTTC
TRBV7-2,TRBD1,TRBJ1-4,.,CASSFRGQREKLFF,TGTGCCAGCAGCTTCAGGGGGCAACGAGAAAAACTGTTTTTT
TRBV11-3,TRBD2,TRBJ2-1,.,CASSLDASGGPPYNEQFF,TGTGCCAGCAGCTTAGACGCTAGCGGGGGGCCGCCCTACAATGAGCAGTTCTTC
TRBV15,TRBD1,TRBJ1-5,.,CATSRDRGTAKIQSNQPQHF,TGTGCCACCAGCAGAGATCGGGGGACAGCTAAAATACAAAGCAATCAGCCCCAGCATTTT
TRBV29-1,.,TRBJ1-1,.,CSGTGGTEAFF,TGCAGCGGAACGGGGGGAACTGAAGCTTTCTTT
TRBV11-2,TRBD2,TRBJ2-3,.,CASRIGGDTDTQYF,TGTGCCAGCAGAATCGGGGGGGACACAGATACGCAGTATTTT
TRBV5-4,.,TRBJ1-5,.,CASSPANRVINQPQHF,TGTGCCAGCAGCCCAGCCAACAGGGTCATCAATCAGCCCCAGCATTTT
TRBV7-9,.,TRBJ2-5,.,CASNQAEGSLLETQYF,TGTGCCAGCAACCAGGCGGAGGGTAGTCTCCTCGAGACCCAGTACTTC
TRBV4-1,.,TRBJ1-2,few,CASSGNNYGYTF,TGCGCCAGCAGTGGGAACAACTATGGCTACACCTTC
TRBV4-1,.,TRBJ1-6,.,CASSQETRDSPLHF,TGCGCCAGCAGCCAAGAAACACGAGATTCACCCCTCCACTTT
TRBV5-4,.,TRBJ1-2,.,CASSPDGVYGYTF,TGTGCCAGCAGCCCCGACGGAGTCTATGGCTACACCTTC
TRBV5-1,.,TRBJ2-3,.,CASSFTDTQYF,TGCGCCAGCAGCTTTACTGATACGCAGTATTTT
TRBV7-3,.,TRBJ2-1,once,CASSSTIYNEQFF,TGTGCCAGCAGCTCGACCATTTACAATGAGCAGTTCTTC
TRBV19,.,TRBJ2-7,.,CASSTTYEQYF,TGTGCCAGTAGTACGACCTACGAGCAGTACTTC
TRBV1,.,TRBJ2-3,.,CTSSQGLARTDTQYF,TGCACCAGCAGCCAGGGTCTAGCCCGCACAGATACGCAGTATTTT
TRBV30,TRBD1,TRBJ1-2,.,CASLNPYRGGYTF,TGTGCCTCCCTAAATCCATACAGGGGCGGCTACACCTTC
TRBV30,.,TRBJ2-2,.,CAWGQGRELFF,TGTGCCTGGGGTCAGGGGCGGGAGCTGTTTTTT
TRBV7-9,.,TRBJ1-2,.,CASSLRQWGSLYGYTF,TGTGCCAGCAGCTTACGCCAGTGGGGTTCCCTCTATGGCTACACCTTC
TRBV7-8,.,TRBJ1-5,.,CASSFLTGPSNQPQHF,TGTGCCAGCAGCTTTCTTACGGGACCGAGCAATCAGCCCCAGCATTTT
TRBV30,.,TRBJ1-1,few,CARRLTGTTEAFF,TGTGCCCGGCGACTAACAGGGACCACTGAAGCTTTCTTT
TRBV5-1,TRBD1,TRBJ1-1,.,CASSLGTGYTEAFF,TGCGCCAGCAGCTTGGGGACAGGGTACACTGAAGCTTTCTTT
TRBV5-1,.,TRBJ1-5,.,CASSLEGVTGNQPQHF,TGCGCCAGCAGCTTGGAGGGGGTAACAGGTAATCAGCCCCAGCATTTT
TRBV6-5,TRBD2,TRBJ2-1,.,CASSYSRGASDNEQFF,TGTGCCAGCAGTTACTCGCGGGGGGCGAGCGACAATGAGCAGTTCTTC
TRBV5-6,.,TRBJ1-1,.,CASSVDTLPTEAFF,TGTGCCAGCAGCGTGGACACCCTTCCCACTGAAGCTTTCTTT
TRBV21-1,.,TRBJ1-1,.,CASSSPKDTEAFF,TGTGCCAGCAGCAGTCCGAAGGACACTGAAGCTTTCTTT
TRBV11-2,.,TRBJ2-7,.,CASSLGSYEQYF,TGTGCCAGCAGCTTAGGGTCCTACGAGCAGTACTTC
TRBV4-2,.,TRBJ1-2,.,CASSQETDAYGYTF,TGTGCCAGCAGCCAAGAGACTGATGCCTATGGCTACACCTTC
TRBV5-6,.,TRBJ1-3,.,CASSLGKRNTIYF,TGTGCCAGCAGCTTGGGGAAACGAAACACCATATATTTT
TRBV2,.,TRBJ2-3,.,CASSRDSTDTQYF,TGTGCCAGCAGCCGGGATTCCACAGATACGCAGTATTTT
TRBV30,.,TRBJ1-4,.,CAWSYGLQEKLFF,TGTGCCTGGAGTTACGGACTGCAGGAAAAACTGTTTTTT
TRBV11-2,.,TRBJ2-5,.,CASSLIRGAGETQYF,TGTGCCAGCAGCCTCATCAGGGGGGCGGGAGAGACCCAGTACTTC
TRBV11-2,.,TRBJ2-1,once,CASSLIGDAYNEQFF,TGTGCCAGCAGCTTGATAGGGGACGCATACAATGAGCAGTTCTTC
TRBV7-7,.,TRBJ2-2,.,CASSLTVNTGELFF,TGTGCTAGCAGCTTAACTGTGAACACCGGGGAGCTGTTTTTT
TRBV7-3,.,TRBJ1-2,.,CASRGSADPGYTF,TGTGCCAGCAGAGGGTCAGCCGACCCTGGCTACACCTTC
TRBV11-2,TRBD2,TRBJ2-7,.,CASSLSGGQGEQYF,TGTGCCAGCAGCCTTAGCGGGGGGCAGGGCGAGCAGTACTTC
TRBV19,TRBD2,TRBJ2-1,once,CASSIAPGGAYNEQFF,TGTGCCAGTAGTATAGCACCCGGGGGGGCCTACAATGAGCAGTTCTTC
TRBV10-1,.,TRBJ2-3,.,CASSGGGTDTQYF,TGCGCCAGCAGCGGCGGGGGCACAGATACGCAGTATTTT
TRBV15,.,TRBJ1-2,.,CATSRDRVGPRGYGYTF,TGTGCCACCAGCAGAGATCGGGTGGGTCCCAGGGGATATGGCTACACCTTC
TRBV5-1,.,TRBJ1-2,.,CASSLGSELSGYTF,TGCGCCAGCAGCTTGGGATCTGAGTTGAGCGGCTACACCTTC
TRBV4-2,TRBD2,TRBJ2-3,.,CASSQDGSGGTDTQYF,TGTGCCAGCAGCCAAGACGGGAGCGGGGGGACAGATACGCAGTATTTT
TRBV13,.,TRBJ2-1,.,CASSSGPAISYNEQFF,TGTGCCAGCAGCTCCGGTCCAGCGATTTCCTACAATGAGCAGTTCTTC
TRBV15,.,TRBJ2-3,.,CATSPQGKDTDTQYF,TGTGCCACCAGCCCGCAGGGGAAGGACACAGATACGCAGTATTTT
TRBV6-5,.,TRBJ1-3,.,CASSWDAIGNTIYF,TGTGCCAGCAGTTGGGACGCTATTGGAAACACCATATATTTT
TRBV18,.,TRBJ1-5,.,CASSPSSYNQPQHF,TGTGCCAGCTCACCCTCATCATACAATCAGCCCCAGCATTTT
TRBV5-1,.,TRBJ2-2,.,CASRGGGTDTGELFF,TGCGCCAGCAGGGGCGGCGGGACAGACACCGGGGAGCTGTTTTTT
TRBV6-1,TRBD2,TRBJ2-3,.,CASSEAGTSGFTDTQYF,TGTGCCAGCAGTGAAGCCGGGACTAGCGGATTCACAGATACGCAGTATTTT
TRBV6-5,.,TRBJ2-2,.,CASSRTGHTGELFF,TGTGCCAGCAGTCGCACAGGGCACACCGGGGAGCTGTTTTTT
TRBV19,TRBD1,TRBJ1-1,.,CASKGQVVAEAFF,TGTGCCAGTAAGGGACAGGTGGTAGCTGAAGCTTTCTTT